The sequence of this T cell receptor beta chain was determined in a study of cytotoxic CD8 clonotypes in ibrutinib-treated CLL. The germline CDR1 and CDR2 sequences are KGHSH and LQKENI. There are 16 residues in the CDR3. The J segment lost 2 bases and the V segment lost 3 bases, leaving 8 bases of the junction unmatched. TCRdb's copy holds only in-frame clones and misses some; the assay was immunoSEQ multiplex PCR. The table shows around 150,000 clones, with more than 70% occurring only once. The sequencing here drew on PBMCs, taken after 36 months of ibrutinib treatment. The sequence was obtained from a human donor with chronic lymphocytic leukemia. This sequence joins TRBV18 and TRBJ1-1; 8 positions agree with TRBD1. The CDR3 here is CASSPQGALPNTEAFF. For the CDR3, the DNA is TGTGCCAGCTCACCTCAGGGGGCCCTCCCTAACACTGAAGCTTTCTTT.